Below are 7 T cell receptor beta chains sequenced from a single sample in a study of OX40 agonist ivuxolimab in advanced cancers. The method was immunoSEQ multiplex PCR; TCRdb's version includes in-frame clones alone and lacks a portion of them. The sample comprises 18,000 or so clones, approximately 83% of which are singletons, and around 15% rests with the top ten. Sequenced here: CD4+ or CD8+ T cells sorted from blood, sampled in a trial of the OX40 agonist ivuxolimab. The receptors here all came from an adult with an advanced solid tumor such as melanoma, head and neck, liver or kidney cancer.

The CDR3 DNA sequence: TGTGCCAGCAGTCTCCCACACCTCTACGAGCAGTACTTC. This codes for CASSLPHLYEQYF. The chain carries TRBV28 and TRBJ2-7; D is unresolved. CDR1 is MDHEN, CDR2 SYDVKM, per germline. The CDR3 sequence is 13 residues long. V dropped 5 bases and J dropped 3 bases, with 11 bases sitting between them.

The CDR3 nucleotides read TGTGCCAGCAGTCCGGGAGGGATCCCCCGACCGGTCGGGCAGTACTTC. The encoded protein is CASSPGGIPRPVGQYF. The J gene is TRBJ2-7, the V gene TRBV28, with 8 positions matching TRBD2. CDR1 and CDR2 from the germline V gene are MDHEN and SYDVKM. Losses at the gene ends were 5 bases for V and 9 bases for J; bases not matched to a gene: 18. The CDR3 loop spans 16 amino acids. The full variable domain, completed using reference TRBV28 and TRBJ2-7, is DVKVTQSSRYLVKRTGEKVFLECVQDMDHENMFWYRQDPGLGLRLIYFSYDVKMKEKGDIPEGYSVSREKKERFSLILESASTNQTSMYLCASSPGGIPRPVGQYFGPGTRLTVT.

The gene calls are TRBV4-3 and TRBJ1-1; D is unresolved. V was cut by 0 bases and J by 5 bases, with 10 bases left in between. Germline V gene data show CDR1 as LGHNA and CDR2 as YSLEER. The CDR3 has 14 residues. CDR3: CASSQDTSRTEAFF. CDR3 coding DNA: TGCGCCAGCAGCCAAGATACTTCGCGGACTGAAGCTTTCTTT.

The chain couples TRBV29-1 to TRBJ2-3; TRBD1 might be the D (5 bases). The germline V and J ends were trimmed by 6 bases and 9 bases, with 16 bases remaining between them. This CDR3 region has 12 residues. CDR1 SQVTM and CDR2 ANQGSEA come from the germline V gene. In nucleotides, the CDR3 is TGCAGCGTCCTACATCAGGGAAGAACGCAGTATTTT. Its translation: CSVLHQGRTQYF.

This rearrangement joins TRBV10-2 to TRBJ1-1, with D unclear. The V end was cut by 1 base, the J end by 7 bases, with 10 bases between. Looked up from germline, CDR1 is WSHSY and CDR2 is SAAADI. The CDR3 is made up of 13 amino acids. The chain's CDR3 is CASSEYLLGEAFF. In DNA, the CDR3 is TGCGCCAGCAGTGAGTATCTCCTGGGTGAAGCTTTCTTT.

The CDR3 DNA reads as TGTGCCACCAAAGGCTGGGACGGGCAGCCCCAGCATTTT. This sequence encodes CATKGWDGQPQHF. The V call is TRBV19, the J call TRBJ1-5, with a possible D match to TRBD1 (5 bases). Germline loops: CDR1 LNHDA, CDR2 SQIVND (reference sequence). The CDR3 has 13 residues. Trimming shortened V by 10 bases and J by 7 bases, and 17 bases separated the two germline ends. The full variable domain, in which reference TRBV19 and TRBJ1-5 provide the parts outside the CDR3, is DGGITQSPKYLFRKEGQNVTLSCEQNLNHDAMYWYRQDPGQGLRLIYYSQIVNDFQKGDIAEGYSVSREKKESFPLTVTSAQKNPTAFYLCATKGWDGQPQHFGDGTRLSIL.

The CDR3 loop reads CASSPGQVSFEAFF. The CDR3 DNA reads TGTGCCAGCAGCCCCGGACAGGTGAGCTTCGAAGCTTTCTTT. The chain recombines TRBV5-8 with TRBJ1-1; TRBD1 aligns across 7 bases. Germline lookup yields CDR1 SGHTS and CDR2 YDEGEE. The junction had 11 bases not matched to a gene; V was cut back by 4 bases and J by 8 bases. The CDR3 contains 14 residues.